The TCR beta chain described here comes from a study of regulatory T cells in long-lasting Graves disease. This clonotype occurred many times. Time point reported: newly diagnosed GD, antithyroid drugs for less than 3 months. RNA extracted from PBMCs served as the sequencing template. Construction of TCR beta libraries relied on iRepertoire HTBI primers and on Arm-PCR targeting CDR3 regions. TCRdb ran MiXCR on the multiplex PCR reads and lists one entry per CDR3 protein. The sample contains 350,000 to 550,000 distinct CDR3 sequences, 15% of which appear only once. The CDR3 covers 13 residues. V lost 3 bases and J lost 5, with 8 bases in between. The germline V gene encodes CDR1 SNHLY and CDR2 FYNNEI. In addition, the sample was reused for a study of T cells in Graves' hyperthyroidism and ophthalmopathy.

The gene calls are TRBV2 and TRBJ2-1; no definite D call. The TCR was taken from a woman aged 25-40 years with Graves disease. The sample here was peripheral blood mononuclear cells (PBMCs), taken at new diagnosis, from a patient treated with antithyroid drugs. CDR3 sequence reads: CASSEFDHNEQFF. The CDR3 nucleotides read TGTGCCAGCAGTGAGTTCGATCACAATGAGCAGTTCTTC.